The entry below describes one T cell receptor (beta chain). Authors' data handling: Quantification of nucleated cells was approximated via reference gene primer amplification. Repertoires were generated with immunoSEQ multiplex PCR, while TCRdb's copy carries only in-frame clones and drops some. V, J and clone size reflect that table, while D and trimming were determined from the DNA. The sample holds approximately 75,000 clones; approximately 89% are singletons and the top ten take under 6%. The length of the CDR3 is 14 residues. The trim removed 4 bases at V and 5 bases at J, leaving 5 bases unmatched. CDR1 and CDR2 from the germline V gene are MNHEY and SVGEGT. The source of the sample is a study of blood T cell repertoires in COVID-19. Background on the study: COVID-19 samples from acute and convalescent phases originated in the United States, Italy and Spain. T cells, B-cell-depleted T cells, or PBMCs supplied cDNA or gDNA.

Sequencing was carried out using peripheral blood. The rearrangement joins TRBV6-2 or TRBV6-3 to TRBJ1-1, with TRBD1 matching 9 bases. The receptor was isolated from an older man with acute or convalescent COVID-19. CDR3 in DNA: TGTGCCAGCAGTTCGCGGACAGGGGTTACTGAAGCTTTCTTT. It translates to CASSSRTGVTEAFF.